Following are 27 T cell receptor beta chains from one sample sequenced in a study of blood T cell repertoires in COVID-19. Sequencing used immunoSEQ multiplex PCR; TCRdb keeps in-frame clones, though not all of them. The sample lists roughly 34,000 clones, over 70% occurring once. Sequenced: peripheral blood. The receptors stem from a man older than 75 with acute or convalescent COVID-19.

This chain joins TRBV24-1 and TRBJ1-2; 7 bases line up with TRBD1. The V gene's germline CDR1 is KGHDR and CDR2 SFDVKD. The length of the CDR3 is 14 residues. After removal of 4 bases from V and 8 bases from J, the junction contained 9 bases not matched to a gene. The CDR3 reads CATSDPTGMGGYTF. CDR3 DNA: TGTGCCACCAGTGACCCGACAGGGATGGGCGGCTACACCTTC.

V gene TRBV11-3 combines with J gene TRBJ2-5; 8 nucleotides match TRBD2. The CDR3 runs 17 residues. CDR1 SGHNT and CDR2 YENEEA come from the germline V gene. The ends lost 1 base at V and 2 bases at J; junction bases unmatched: 9. CDR3: CASSLGGASGYQETQYF. CDR3 DNA sequence: TGTGCCAGCAGCTTAGGGGGTGCTAGCGGGTATCAAGAGACCCAGTACTTC.

In its sample, this clone was seen a few times. V usage is TRBV7-2 and J usage is TRBJ2-3; D perhaps matches TRBD2 (6 bases). V gave up 1 base and J gave up 4 bases, with 15 bases separating them. This CDR3 has 16 residues. Per germline, CDR1 SGHTA and CDR2 FQGNSA. The DNA for the CDR3 is TGTGCCAGCAGCTTAGGGGTCGGGAGTGGGGCAGATACGCAGTATTTT. Amino acid sequence: CASSLGVGSGADTQYF.

This chain connects TRBV4-3 to TRBJ2-2; D might be TRBD1 (6 bases). This CDR3 has 14 residues. Germline CDR1 and CDR2: LGHNA and YSLEER. V was shortened by 0 bases and J by 6 bases, with 8 bases between the two germline ends. The CDR3 loop reads CASSQDWTAGELFF. The CDR3 region has the DNA TGCGCCAGCAGCCAAGACTGGACAGCCGGGGAGCTGTTTTTT.

This clone came up once. The V and J genes are TRBV13 and TRBJ2-2; D is undetermined. The V gene's germline CDR1 is PRHDT and CDR2 FYEKMQ (reference sequence). Trimming pared 4 bases from V and 0 bases from J, leaving 6 bases between. There are 14 residues in the CDR3. CDR3 region: CASSSNTNTGELFF. The DNA for the CDR3 is TGTGCCAGCAGCTCCAACACGAACACCGGGGAGCTGTTTTTT.

The genes are TRBV6-5 and TRBJ1-2, with 7 bases lining up with TRBD1. Germline assignment: CDR1 MNHEY and CDR2 SVGAGI. The length of the CDR3 is 14 residues. With 7 bases clipped from V and 2 bases from J, the junction kept 7 bases outside the gene matches. The CDR3 coding sequence is TGTGCCAGCACCCGACCGGGACAGAACTATGGCTACACCTTC. Protein: CASTRPGQNYGYTF.

The CDR3 nucleotides read TGCGCCAGCACCCCGGAGGGGTCTGGCTACGAGCAGTACTTC. This translates into CASTPEGSGYEQYF. V gene TRBV5-1 combines with J gene TRBJ2-7, with a possible D match to TRBD2 (6 bases). Looked up from germline, CDR1 is SGHRS and CDR2 is YFSETQ. V lost 6 bases and J 3 bases, leaving 16 bases between the germline ends. The CDR3 spans 14 residues.

V gene TRBV5-1 combines with J gene TRBJ2-2; the D gene is possibly TRBD2 (5 bases). The germline V gene has CDR1 SGHRS and CDR2 YFSETQ. CDR3 length: 13 residues. Trimming took off 0 bases at V and 11 bases at J, with 11 bases between the two ends. The CDR3 DNA sequence: TGCGCCAGCAGCTTGGAGAGCGAGGGAGAGCTGTTTTTT. This gives the protein CASSLESEGELFF.

The chain uses TRBV19 and TRBJ1-6; D may be TRBD1 (6 bases). CDR3 length equals 14 residues. Per the germline V gene, CDR1 is LNHDA and CDR2 is SQIVND (reference sequence). The germline V and J ends were trimmed by 6 bases and 8 bases, with 14 bases remaining between them. CDR3 region: CASSSTGLDSPLHF. CDR3 in DNA: TGTGCCAGTAGCTCGACAGGTCTGGATTCACCCCTCCACTTT.

The gene calls are TRBV3-1 (or the pseudogene TRBV3-2) and TRBJ2-2, with TRBD2 matching over 10 bases. The V segment lost 0 bases and the J segment 7 bases; nucleotides outside the gene matches: 20. Looked up from germline, CDR1 is LGHDT and CDR2 is YNNKEL (reference sequence). This CDR3 spans 21 amino acids. The CDR3 DNA reads as TGTGCCAGCAGCCAAGATTGGGCAGGGGGCGCGGCTAGCGGGAGCGTCGGGGAGCTGTTTTTT. Its protein product is CASSQDWAGGAASGSVGELFF.

The chain recombines TRBV5-1 with TRBJ2-7; 15 bases map to TRBD2. The CDR3 has 18 residues. V shed 2 bases, J shed 6 bases, and the junction held 12 bases outside the gene matches. Germline CDR1 and CDR2: SGHRS and YFSETQ. CDR3: CASSFGTSGRLKGGEQYF. The CDR3 DNA reads TGCGCCAGCAGCTTCGGGACTAGCGGGAGGCTTAAGGGGGGCGAGCAGTACTTC.

The rearrangement uses TRBV4-1 and TRBJ1-4; D unresolved. Germline loops: CDR1 MGHRA, CDR2 YSYEKL. The CDR3 covers 17 residues. V was pared by 2 bases and J by 3 bases, with 16 bases between. In DNA, the CDR3 is TGCGCCAGCAGCCAACCTATCCCCGTCGGGGCTAATGAAAAACTGTTTTTT. It codes for CASSQPIPVGANEKLFF.

The V call is TRBV6-4, the J call TRBJ2-7; D gene unclear. CDR3 size: 15 residues. Trimming cost V 2 bases and J 4 bases, with 15 bases left between them. The germline CDR1 and CDR2 sequences are MRHNA and SNTAGT. The CDR3 DNA reads as TGTGCCAGCAGTGACGATCGAACTGTACGTTACGAGCAGTACTTC. This sequence encodes CASSDDRTVRYEQYF.

The chain is built from TRBV30 and TRBJ1-5, with TRBD1 as a possible D gene (5 bases). The CDR3 has 16 amino acids. Germline V CDR1 and CDR2: GTSNPN, SVGIG (reference sequence). V was trimmed by 0 bases and J by 1 base, leaving 13 bases between them. The CDR3 here is CAWSVPGAQSNQPQHF. CDR3 DNA sequence: TGTGCCTGGAGTGTACCTGGGGCGCAGAGCAATCAGCCCCAGCATTTT.

In DNA form, the CDR3 reads TGTGCCAGCAGTAGTCAGGGGGCAATCTCCTACGAGCAGTACTTC. Translated, it gives CASSSQGAISYEQYF. The gene calls are TRBV7-9 and TRBJ2-7; 8 nucleotides align to TRBD1. The CDR3 contains 15 residues. CDR1 and CDR2 from the germline V gene are SEHNR and FQNEAQ (reference sequence). The V segment lost 6 bases and the J segment 0 bases; nucleotides outside the gene matches: 7.

The chain is built from TRBV6-5 and TRBJ2-2; 8 positions agree with TRBD1. Germline assignment: CDR1 MNHEY and CDR2 SVGAGI. The CDR3 runs to 15 residues. With V trimmed by 2 bases and J by 6 bases, 5 bases remained unmatched. The CDR3 loop reads CASSYRTGRAGELFF. In nucleotides, the CDR3 is TGTGCCAGCAGTTACAGGACAGGGCGGGCCGGGGAGCTGTTTTTT.

The chain carries TRBV6-2 or TRBV6-3 and TRBJ2-1, with a possible D match to TRBD2 (6 bases). Trimming took off 0 bases at V and 4 bases at J, with 13 bases between the two ends. CDR3 length: 16 amino acids. Germline V gene sequence: CDR1 MNHEY, CDR2 SVGEGT. CDR3 protein: CASSYSTREPYNEQFF. In nucleotides, the CDR3 is TGTGCCAGCAGTTACTCGACACGGGAGCCATACAATGAGCAGTTCTTC.

The chain combines TRBV19 with TRBJ2-7, with 10 bases lining up with TRBD1. Trimming at V came to 4 bases and at J to 6 bases, leaving 12 bases not matched to a gene. CDR3 length equals 16 residues. Germline values: CDR1 LNHDA, CDR2 SQIVND (reference sequence). The CDR3: CASSKAPGTGVGEQYF. Written as DNA, the CDR3 is TGTGCCAGTAGTAAGGCCCCCGGGACAGGGGTCGGCGAGCAGTACTTC.

The chain carries TRBV6-5 and TRBJ1-1; the match to TRBD1 covers 7 bases. CDR3 length: 14 amino acids. CDR1 is MNHEY and CDR2 is SVGAGI in the germline V gene. V was clipped by 6 bases and J by 0 bases; unmatched bases: 4. The CDR3 nucleotides are TGTGCCAGCAGCCTGGGACAGATGAACACTGAAGCTTTCTTT. It yields the protein CASSLGQMNTEAFF.

This clone occurred a few times. The chain carries TRBV5-4 and TRBJ2-2; D possibly corresponds to TRBD1 (5 bases). The CDR3 contains 17 residues. Germline V gene data show CDR1 as SGHNT and CDR2 as YYREEE (reference sequence). V lost 3 bases to trimming and J lost 4 bases, with 19 bases between them. DNA of the CDR3: TGTGCCAGCAGCTCCGCCGGAGAGACAGACCTCACCGGGGAGCTGTTTTTT. Amino acid sequence: CASSSAGETDLTGELFF.

The chain links TRBV18 to TRBJ2-5, with 10 bases fitting TRBD2. J gave up 5 bases and V 3 bases, and 9 bases lay outside the gene matches. Germline loops: CDR1 KGHSH, CDR2 LQKENI. The length of the CDR3 is 16 residues. The CDR3 here is CASSPNGSGRLETQYF. DNA of the CDR3: TGTGCCAGCTCACCGAATGGTAGCGGGAGGCTGGAGACCCAGTACTTC. Complete variable domain (other parts from reference TRBV18 and TRBJ2-5): NAGVMQNPRHLVRRRGQEARLRCSPMKGHSHVYWYRQLPEEGLKFMVYLQKENIIDESGMPKERFSAEFPKEGPSILRIQQVVRGDSAAYFCASSPNGSGRLETQYFGPGTRLLVL.

The rearrangement joins TRBV6-5 to TRBJ1-6; perhaps TRBD1 as D (6 bases). Between the trimmed V and J ends, which lost 2 bases and 7 bases, there was a span of 6 bases. CDR1 is MNHEY, CDR2 SVGAGI, per germline. The CDR3 is 13 amino acids. CDR3 in amino acids: CASSYDRNSPLHF. The CDR3 DNA reads as TGTGCCAGCAGTTACGACAGGAATTCACCCCTCCACTTT.

V usage is TRBV30 and J usage is TRBJ1-4; 9 nucleotides line up with TRBD1. The CDR3 totals 13 residues. V dropped 4 bases and J dropped 5; count of bases not matched to a gene: 2. Looked up from germline, CDR1 is GTSNPN and CDR2 is SVGIG (reference sequence). The CDR3 protein is CAWKGQGNEKLFF. CDR3 sequence (DNA): TGTGCCTGGAAAGGACAGGGGAATGAAAAACTGTTTTTT.

The J gene is TRBJ2-7, the V gene TRBV2; 9 nucleotides line up with TRBD1. The CDR3 length is 16 residues. Germline V gives CDR1 SNHLY, CDR2 FYNNEI. The ends lost 4 bases at V and 2 bases at J; junction bases unmatched: 9. The CDR3 region has the DNA TGTGCCAGCAGTGCAGGACAGGGGTTTAGTCCCTACGAGCAGTACTTC. Translated, it gives CASSAGQGFSPYEQYF. Full variable domain (remainder filled in from reference TRBV2 and TRBJ2-7): EPEVTQTPSHQVTQMGQEVILRCVPISNHLYFYWYRQILGQKVEFLVSFYNNEISEKSEIFDDQFSVERPDGSNFTLKIRSTKLEDSAMYFCASSAGQGFSPYEQYFGPGTRLTVT.

V gene TRBV5-1 combines with J gene TRBJ2-5; D uncertain. The ends were cut back, 1 base at V and 5 bases at J, with 12 bases in the middle. Germline loops: CDR1 SGHRS, CDR2 YFSETQ. CDR3 length: 14 amino acids. The CDR3 coding sequence is TGCGCCAGCAGCTTGAGTGGGCCTCGTGAGACCCAGTACTTC. Translated: CASSLSGPRETQYF.

This chain uses TRBV5-1 with TRBJ1-3; D gene ambiguous. Germline V gene sequence: CDR1 SGHRS, CDR2 YFSETQ. The germline V and J ends were trimmed by 4 bases and 4 bases, with 15 bases remaining between them. This CDR3 is 15 amino acids long. CDR3 amino acids: CASSEGSRGGNTIYF. The CDR3 coding sequence is TGCGCCAGCAGCGAGGGTAGCCGGGGAGGAAACACCATATATTTT.

About this clone: This same CDR3 is encoded by further DNA sequences in the sample. The chain employs TRBV5-6 and TRBJ1-6; D is uncertain. From germline, CDR1 is SGHDT and CDR2 YYEEEE. The CDR3 runs to 14 residues. Trimming pared 0 bases from V and 4 bases from J, leaving 5 bases between. Here the CDR3 DNA reads TGTGCCAGCAGCTTGGCAGGTTATAATTCACCCCTCCACTTT. Amino acids: CASSLAGYNSPLHF.